What follows are 30 T cell receptor beta chains derived from one specimen sequenced in a study of OX40 agonist ivuxolimab in advanced cancers. Library method: the immunoSEQ multiplex PCR assay. TCRdb re-hosts the immuneACCESS table, in-frame sequences only. Its copies lack some clones; in the studies checked, an unresolved V gene accounts for under half of them, and the cause for the rest is not known. The sample contains approximately 11,000 clones, approximately 86% of them found a single time. The top ten clonotypes cover around 28% of the sample. The sequenced sample was CD4+ or CD8+ T cells sorted from blood, obtained in a trial of the OX40 agonist ivuxolimab. These receptors originate from an adult with an advanced solid tumor such as melanoma, head and neck, liver or kidney cancer.

This chain uses TRBV6-4 with TRBJ2-1; 12 nucleotides match TRBD2. Germline CDR1 reads MRHNA; CDR2 reads SNTAGT. The ends lost 3 bases at V and 8 bases at J; junction bases unmatched: 11. The CDR3 runs to 17 residues. The chain's CDR3 is CASSEERLAGGPYEQFF. CDR3 nucleotide sequence: TGTGCCAGCAGTGAGGAGAGGCTAGCGGGAGGGCCATATGAGCAGTTCTTC.

The genes are TRBV28 and TRBJ2-5, with D possibly TRBD2 on 6 matching bases. There are 15 residues in the CDR3. Between the trimmed V and J ends, which lost 3 bases and 2 bases, there was a span of 13 bases. CDR1 is MDHEN and CDR2 is SYDVKM in the germline V gene. The CDR3 coding sequence is TGTGCCAGCAGTTTCCTTACCAGCGGGCAAGAGACCCAGTACTTC. Amino acids: CASSFLTSGQETQYF.

The chain joins TRBV9 to TRBJ2-1; D unclear. This CDR3 comprises 13 residues. From germline, CDR1 is SGDLS and CDR2 YYNGEE. V lost 6 bases and J lost 8, with 15 bases in between. CDR3 in DNA: TGTGCCAGCACCCGAGTTAGTGGGGATGAGCAGTTCTTC. This codes for CASTRVSGDEQFF.

The chain is built from TRBV6-5 and TRBJ2-1; tentative D call: TRBD2 (6 bases). CDR3 length: 12 amino acids. V lost 2 bases and J 7 bases, leaving 6 bases between the germline ends. CDR1 and CDR2 (germline): MNHEY, SVGAGI. The CDR3 here is CASSYGGNEQFF. The DNA for the CDR3 is TGTGCCAGCAGTTACGGGGGGAATGAGCAGTTCTTC.

This rearrangement joins TRBV4-1 to TRBJ2-5, with D possibly TRBD2 on 6 matching bases. The J call could be wrong; TRBJ2-7 is a better fit for the DNA end. Germline V gene lookup returns CDR1 MGHRA and CDR2 YSYEKL. The CDR3 runs 17 residues. The chain's CDR3 is CASSQDSGGRLFDEQYF. Here the CDR3 DNA reads TGCGCCAGCAGCCAAGATTCCGGGGGACGCCTTTTCGACGAGCAGTACTTC.

The rearrangement uses TRBV5-8 and TRBJ2-7; D unresolved. V was clipped by 0 bases and J by 3 bases, with 7 bases between them. The CDR3 covers 13 residues. Germline lookup yields CDR1 SGHTS and CDR2 YDEGEE. CDR3 sequence: CASSLGQFYEQYF. The CDR3 region has the DNA TGTGCCAGCAGCTTGGGCCAGTTCTACGAGCAGTACTTC. Full variable domain (rest looked up from reference TRBV5-8 and TRBJ2-7): EAGVTQSPTHLIKTRGQQATLRCSPISGHTSVYWYQQALGLGLQFLLWYDEGEERNRGNFPPRFSGRQFPNYSSELNVNALELEDSALYLCASSLGQFYEQYFGPGTRLTVT.

The gene calls are TRBV27 and TRBJ2-5, with a weak D call TRBD2 (6 bases). Germline values: CDR1 MNHEY, CDR2 SMNVEV (reference sequence). CDR3 length: 14 amino acids. V was pared by 7 bases and J by 5 bases, with 17 bases between. The CDR3 loop reads CASKRTIRTETQYF. The CDR3, as DNA: TGTGCCAGCAAACGGACTATCCGGACCGAGACCCAGTACTTC.

This rearrangement joins TRBV7-6 to TRBJ2-2, with 7 bases matching TRBD2. With 2 bases clipped from V and 6 bases from J, the junction kept 9 bases outside the gene matches. In germline, CDR1 is SGHVS, CDR2 FNYEAQ. The CDR3 is 16 residues long. CDR3: CASSLLAGVGPGELFF. The CDR3 bases are TGTGCCAGCAGCTTATTGGCGGGAGTGGGTCCCGGGGAGCTGTTTTTT.

This clone was seen only once. The chain uses TRBV5-1 and TRBJ2-5, with 9 nucleotides matching TRBD1. Germline V gives CDR1 SGHRS, CDR2 YFSETQ. J lost 4 bases, V lost 5 bases, and 6 bases had no gene match. The CDR3 runs 14 residues. As DNA, the CDR3 is TGCGCCAGCAGAACAGGGGGCGCCGCAGAGACCCAGTACTTC. As protein: CASRTGGAAETQYF.

The chain is built from TRBV19 and TRBJ2-1; D tentatively fits TRBD1 or TRBD2 (7 bases each). V was shortened by 3 bases and J by 8 bases, with 14 bases between the two germline ends. The CDR3 length is 14 residues. Per germline, CDR1 LNHDA and CDR2 SQIVND (reference sequence). The CDR3 loop reads CASSITSGTDEQFF. CDR3 in DNA: TGTGCCAGTAGTATTACCAGCGGGACAGATGAGCAGTTCTTC.

The V call is TRBV7-9, the J call TRBJ1-5; possible D gene TRBD1, 6 bases. V was trimmed by 5 bases and J by 2 bases, leaving 10 bases between them. The V gene's germline CDR1 is SEHNR and CDR2 FQNEAQ (reference sequence). The CDR3 sequence is 14 residues long. CDR3 in amino acids: CASSPGVGNQPQHF. In DNA form, the CDR3 reads TGTGCCAGCAGCCCAGGGGTTGGCAATCAGCCCCAGCATTTT. Combining the CDR3 with reference TRBV7-9 and TRBJ1-5 gives the whole variable domain DTGVSQNPRHKITKRGQNVTFRCDPISEHNRLYWYRQTLGQGPEFLTYFQNEAQLEKSRLLSDRFSAERPKGSFSTLEIQRTEQGDSAMYLCASSPGVGNQPQHFGDGTRLSIL.

The chain is built from TRBV5-5 and TRBJ2-7; D remains unclear. V was trimmed by 4 bases and J by 2 bases, leaving 10 bases between them. The CDR3 consists of 13 residues. CDR1 is SGHKS, CDR2 YYEKEE, per germline (reference sequence). The CDR3 DNA is TGTGCCAGCAGCCTGACGGACCCCTACGAGCAGTACTTC. Residues: CASSLTDPYEQYF.

The rearrangement uses TRBV10-1 and TRBJ2-1, with 13 bases identical to TRBD2. CDR3 length: 15 amino acids. Trimming cost V 5 bases and J 9 bases; bases outside gene matches: 7. Germline CDR1 is WNHNN and CDR2 is SYGVQD (reference sequence). The CDR3, as DNA: TGCGCCAGCAGTCGTGGGACTAGCGGGATGATTGAGCAGTTCTTC. Protein product: CASSRGTSGMIEQFF.

The chain has TRBV7-9 and TRBJ2-3; a possible D gene is TRBD2 (6 bases). V was shortened by 1 base and J by 3 bases, with 11 bases between the two germline ends. This CDR3 has 15 amino acids. The germline V gene has CDR1 SEHNR and CDR2 FQNEAQ (reference sequence). In nucleotides, the CDR3 is TGTGCCAGCAGCTTAGACGAGGGAGGTACAGATACGCAGTATTTT. Residues: CASSLDEGGTDTQYF.

V usage is TRBV27 and J usage is TRBJ2-2; D is ambiguous. Germline CDR1 reads MNHEY; CDR2 reads SMNVEV (reference sequence). V was trimmed by 1 base and J by 7 bases, leaving 4 bases between them. The CDR3 spans 12 residues. The CDR3 is CASSLLHGELFF. The DNA of the CDR3 is TGTGCCAGCAGTTTATTGCACGGGGAGCTGTTTTTT.

V is TRBV15 and J is TRBJ1-6; D unresolved. CDR3 length: 15 amino acids. The germline V gene has CDR1 LNHNV and CDR2 YYDKDF (reference sequence). Trimming pared 0 bases from V and 9 bases from J, leaving 12 bases between. CDR3 bases: TGTGCCACCAGCAGAGATCGTTCCCCCGGTTCACCCCTCCACTTT. It encodes CATSRDRSPGSPLHF.

This rearrangement joins TRBV29-1 to TRBJ2-5; tentative D call: TRBD1 (5 bases). CDR1 and CDR2 (germline): SQVTM, ANQGSEA. Deletions cut 3 bases from V and 5 bases from J, with 13 bases between. This CDR3 region has 13 residues. The CDR3 sequence: CSVDRDAGETQYF. Here the CDR3 DNA reads TGCAGCGTTGATCGCGATGCAGGGGAGACCCAGTACTTC.

V gene TRBV9 combines with J gene TRBJ2-2; D unclear. CDR3 length equals 11 residues. Germline loops: CDR1 SGDLS, CDR2 YYNGEE. Trimming removed 4 bases from V and 6 bases from J, with 4 bases in between. The CDR3 DNA reads as TGTGCCAGCAGCTCGGCCGGGGAGCTGTTTTTT. Translation: CASSSAGELFF.

The rearrangement links TRBV7-9 to TRBJ2-7, with TRBD2 as a possible D gene (6 bases). Per the germline V gene, CDR1 is SEHNR and CDR2 is FQNEAQ (reference sequence). There are 18 residues in the CDR3. Trimming shortened V by 5 bases and J by 0 bases, and 23 bases separated the two germline ends. CDR3: CASSGFLSTAGTSYEQYF. The CDR3, as DNA: TGTGCCAGCAGCGGATTTCTCTCCACTGCGGGGACCTCCTACGAGCAGTACTTC.

This clone was observed a few times. V gene TRBV9 combines with J gene TRBJ2-1; D may be TRBD2 (6 bases). From germline, CDR1 is SGDLS and CDR2 YYNGEE. CDR3 size: 13 residues. V lost 4 bases and J 9 bases, leaving 14 bases between the germline ends. This chain's CDR3 is CASSPRLEAEQFF. The CDR3 DNA reads TGTGCCAGCAGCCCTCGACTAGAAGCTGAGCAGTTCTTC.

This clone was counted between two and nine times. J is TRBJ1-2 and V is TRBV27, with D uncertain. V lost 2 bases, J lost 8 bases, and 9 bases lay in between. The CDR3 consists of 12 residues. Germline lookup yields CDR1 MNHEY and CDR2 SMNVEV (reference sequence). CDR3 residues: CASSLTKGGYTF. CDR3 in DNA: TGTGCCAGCAGTTTAACCAAAGGGGGCTACACCTTC.

This chain connects TRBV20-1 to TRBJ1-1; the D is unclear. The CDR3 length is 11 residues. V was cut by 3 bases and J by 7 bases, with 9 bases left in between. From germline, CDR1 is DFQATT and CDR2 SNEGSKA (reference sequence). This CDR3 reads CSASPSSEAFF. The CDR3, as DNA: TGCAGTGCTAGTCCTTCAAGTGAAGCTTTCTTT.

The sample holds one count of this clone. The gene calls are TRBV15 and TRBJ1-5; no clear D. The V end lost 2 bases, the J end lost 2 bases, and 13 bases lay between the germline ends. The CDR3 has 16 residues. Germline V gene lookup returns CDR1 LNHNV and CDR2 YYDKDF (reference sequence). The chain's CDR3 is CATSRPRPSGNQPQHF. CDR3 nucleotide sequence: TGTGCCACCAGCAGACCTCGGCCAAGTGGCAATCAGCCCCAGCATTTT.

The chain joins TRBV6-4 to TRBJ2-2, with 7 bases matching TRBD1. The CDR3 is 15 amino acids. In germline, CDR1 is MRHNA, CDR2 SNTAGT. Trimming at V came to 7 bases and at J to 4 bases, leaving 9 bases not matched to a gene. The CDR3 sequence: CASTETGRGTGELFF. Written as DNA, the CDR3 is TGTGCCAGCACCGAGACAGGGAGAGGCACCGGGGAGCTGTTTTTT.

This chain joins TRBV27 and TRBJ2-2; D may be TRBD2 (6 bases). This CDR3 contains 14 residues. Germline CDR1 and CDR2: MNHEY and SMNVEV (reference sequence). V shed 5 bases and J shed 7 bases, with 14 bases lying between them. The CDR3 DNA reads as TGTGCCAGCAGTCCCCTCGGGGGTCGCGGGGAGCTGTTTTTT. Translated, it gives CASSPLGGRGELFF.

The V call is TRBV6-1, the J call TRBJ2-2; the D is unclear. Trimming took off 4 bases at V and 3 bases at J, with 6 bases between the two ends. The CDR3 length is 13 residues. From germline, CDR1 is MNHNS and CDR2 SASEGT. CDR3 amino acids: CASSGGDTGELFF. In DNA form, the CDR3 reads TGTGCCAGCAGTGGGGGTGACACCGGGGAGCTGTTTTTT.

The V and J genes are TRBV10-3 and TRBJ1-1; D is ambiguous. Trimming took 0 bases from V and 1 from J, leaving 12 bases between them. Germline loops: CDR1 ENHRY, CDR2 SYGVKD. There are 16 residues in the CDR3. This CDR3 reads CAISESGNPRNTEAFF. As DNA, the CDR3 is TGTGCCATCAGTGAGTCGGGGAACCCTAGGAACACTGAAGCTTTCTTT.

The CDR3 nucleotides are TGCAGCGCTAATACAGGGACAGAGACCCAGTACTTC. It is translated as CSANTGTETQYF. The gene calls are TRBV29-1 and TRBJ2-5; maybe TRBD1 (6 bases). Germline CDR1 is SQVTM and CDR2 is ANQGSEA. V was pared by 7 bases and J by 4 bases, with 13 bases between. This CDR3 has 12 residues. The full variable domain, completed using reference TRBV29-1 and TRBJ2-5, is SAVISQKPSRDICQRGTSLTIQCQVDSQVTMMFWYRQQPGQSLTLIATANQGSEATYESGFVIDKFPISRPNLTFSTLTVSNMSPEDSSIYLCSANTGTETQYFGPGTRLLVL.

This chain joins TRBV4-1 and TRBJ2-7, with TRBD2 as a possible D gene (6 bases). Germline V gene data show CDR1 as MGHRA and CDR2 as YSYEKL. The CDR3 length is 12 residues. Trimming removed 2 bases at V and 11 bases at J, with 13 bases between. The CDR3 loop reads CASSQPGREKYF. As DNA, the CDR3 is TGCGCCAGCAGCCAACCTGGTCGGGAGAAGTACTTC.

The V and J genes are TRBV7-6 and TRBJ2-1; TRBD1 is a possible D gene (5 bases). Germline V lookup: CDR1 SGHVS, CDR2 FNYEAQ. The CDR3 totals 13 residues. The V end lost 6 bases, the J end lost 3 bases, and 9 bases lay between the germline ends. CDR3 DNA sequence: TGTGCCAGCAGATCTCAGGGCTACAATGAGCAGTTCTTC. This sequence encodes CASRSQGYNEQFF.